These 5 T cell receptor beta chains were sequenced from one sample in a study of identical twins (dated by TCRdb to 2016 to 2017). Libraries were built with 5' RACE. Sequencing used an Illumina HiSeq 2000. TCRdb passed the public sequencing reads through fastp at Q25 and MiXCR, retaining productive beta sequences. Each entry merges the rows of one CDR3 protein and shows their most common DNA and genes. The sample has hundreds of thousands of distinct CDR3 sequences on record, approximately 7% of them singletons. Roughly 3.7% of the sample lies in the top ten. This sample was shared with a second study, whose subject was yellow fever vaccine responses in identical twins.

The material sequenced was memory (CD45RO+) T cells sorted from blood. The cell subset or site label on this specimen signifies: CD45RO+ enriched T cells. The origin of the receptors is a woman in her late teens or twenties in good health.

In this sample, this clonotype turned up many times. The CDR3 loop reads CASSKDSSYNEQFF. In DNA form, the CDR3 reads TGTGCCAGCTCAAAGGACAGCTCCTACAATGAGCAGTTCTTC. The gene calls are TRBV18 and TRBJ2-1, with D possibly matching TRBD1 (6 bases). V lost 5 bases to trimming and J lost 0 bases, with 8 bases between them. Germline CDR1 reads KGHSH; CDR2 reads LQKENI. The CDR3 is 14 amino acids. Supplemented by reference TRBV18 and TRBJ2-1, the full variable domain reads NAGVMQNPRHLVRRRGQEARLRCSPMKGHSHVYWYRQLPEEGLKFMVYLQKENIIDESGMPKERFSAEFPKEGPSILRIQQVVRGDSAAYFCASSKDSSYNEQFFGPGTRLTVL.

This clonotype was seen at least ten times. The chain uses TRBV20-1 and TRBJ1-1, with D unclear. V was cut by 6 bases and J by 0 bases, with 14 bases left in between. The CDR3 totals 14 residues. Germline CDR1 DFQATT, CDR2 SNEGSKA (reference sequence). The CDR3 bases are TGCAGTGCGCTAGGGAGCCTAGTGAACACTGAAGCTTTCTTT. Translated: CSALGSLVNTEAFF.

The V and J genes are TRBV6-2 or TRBV6-3 and TRBJ2-5; D is uncertain. V lost 2 bases and J lost 1, with 11 bases in between. The length of the CDR3 is 15 residues. The germline V gene encodes CDR1 MNHEY and CDR2 SVGEGT. CDR3 DNA: TGTGCCAGCAGTTACGGTGGCTCAGCCCAAGAGACCCAGTACTTC. Translation gives CASSYGGSAQETQYF.

V usage is TRBV20-1 and J usage is TRBJ2-3; no clear D gene. The CDR3 extends over 11 amino acids. From germline, CDR1 is DFQATT and CDR2 SNEGSKA (reference sequence). Trimming stripped 5 bases from V and 6 bases from J, with 9 bases between. The CDR3 coding sequence is TGCAGTGCTCCCATCGGGGATACGCAGTATTTT. Its protein is CSAPIGDTQYF.

This clonotype was seen a handful of times. This sequence joins TRBV20-1 and TRBJ2-7; 11 nucleotides align to TRBD2. The CDR3 length is 14 residues. CDR1 and CDR2 from the germline V gene are DFQATT and SNEGSKA (reference sequence). J lost 10 bases, V lost 0 bases, and 8 bases had no gene match. The CDR3 coding sequence is TGCAGTGCTAGAGATAGGCTAGCGGGAGGAGGTCAGTACTTC. This translates into CSARDRLAGGGQYF.